A single sample is the source of the 3 T cell receptor beta chains below, sequenced in a study of vaccination and CD4 T cells after COVID-19. An Oncomine TCR Beta short-read assay was used to sequence the DNA from cultured CD4+ T cells. In TCRdb, the PCR reads were re-called with MiXCR into one record per CDR3 protein. The sample holds roughly 2,100 distinct CDR3 sequences, about half seen once. Stated treatment: roughly 11-day PBMC culture with coronavirus spike peptide pools or control peptides (ViraFEST assay). Which antigens these TCRs recognize remains unknown. The sequenced sample was CD4+ T cells from blood, cultured in vitro, obtained after SARS-CoV-2 vaccination. The source of these receptors is a human donor who had recovered from COVID-19.

This chain links TRBV7-9 with TRBJ1-4; TRBD1 is a possible D gene (6 bases). V was trimmed by 1 base and J by 8 bases, leaving 8 bases between them. Germline lookup yields CDR1 SEHNR and CDR2 FQNEAQ (reference sequence). The CDR3 is 13 residues long. Here the CDR3 DNA reads TGTGCCAGCAGCTTAGAGGGGGGGGAAAAACTGTTTTTT. Its protein is CASSLEGGEKLFF.

The chain has TRBV19 and TRBJ1-2; D gene uncertain. The germline V gene encodes CDR1 LNHDA and CDR2 SQIVND (reference sequence). The CDR3 spans 14 residues. V lost 7 bases, J lost 2 bases, and 14 bases lay in between. The CDR3: CASTREARNYGYTF. The CDR3 DNA follows: TGTGCCAGTACTCGAGAGGCCAGAAACTATGGCTACACCTTC. Using reference TRBV19 and TRBJ1-2 for the parts outside the CDR3, the full variable domain is DGGITQSPKYLFRKEGQNVTLSCEQNLNHDAMYWYRQDPGQGLRLIYYSQIVNDFQKGDIAEGYSVSREKKESFPLTVTSAQKNPTAFYLCASTREARNYGYTFGSGTRLTVV.

The chain uses TRBV4-3 and TRBJ2-5; TRBD2 agrees at 7 bases. V was clipped by 0 bases and J by 2 bases; unmatched bases: 9. The germline gives CDR1 LGHNA, CDR2 YSLEER. The CDR3 totals 17 residues. The CDR3 protein is CASSQDLPGGTQETQYF. CDR3 coding DNA: TGCGCCAGCAGCCAAGATCTGCCCGGGGGGACTCAAGAGACCCAGTACTTC.